This TCR beta chain stems from a study of cytomegalovirus exposure and HLA in healthy donors. Study-wide points: In a later analysis, V- and J-gene trimming of beta chains associated with a DCLRE1C missense variant, replicated independently. No immune exposure information besides CMV serostatus was available.

This clone has only one observation. The antigen remains undetermined. V was clipped by 4 bases and J by 2 bases; unmatched bases: 9. Germline V gives CDR1 SEHNR, CDR2 FQNEAQ (reference sequence). This CDR3 comprises 16 residues. Primers for the PCR totalled 60 Vbeta and 13 Jbeta. The data were produced by immunoSEQ multiplex PCR, yet TCRdb's version contains in-frame clones alone and is incomplete. The data contain 150,000 to 200,000 clones, under 80% of them seen just once; the ten biggest clones take up over 2.5%. The sequence was obtained from a female donor in good health and CMV-seronegative. This chain connects TRBV7-9 to TRBJ2-7; 9 bases map to TRBD2. Sequenced material: PBMCs. CDR3 in amino acids: CASSSKLAGHTYEQYF. The CDR3 DNA sequence: TGTGCCAGCAGCTCGAAGCTAGCGGGGCATACCTACGAGCAGTACTTC. The full variable domain, rest sourced from reference TRBV7-9 and TRBJ2-7, is DTGVSQNPRHKITKRGQNVTFRCDPISEHNRLYWYRQTLGQGPEFLTYFQNEAQLEKSRLLSDRFSAERPKGSFSTLEIQRTEQGDSAMYLCASSSKLAGHTYEQYFGPGTRLTVT.